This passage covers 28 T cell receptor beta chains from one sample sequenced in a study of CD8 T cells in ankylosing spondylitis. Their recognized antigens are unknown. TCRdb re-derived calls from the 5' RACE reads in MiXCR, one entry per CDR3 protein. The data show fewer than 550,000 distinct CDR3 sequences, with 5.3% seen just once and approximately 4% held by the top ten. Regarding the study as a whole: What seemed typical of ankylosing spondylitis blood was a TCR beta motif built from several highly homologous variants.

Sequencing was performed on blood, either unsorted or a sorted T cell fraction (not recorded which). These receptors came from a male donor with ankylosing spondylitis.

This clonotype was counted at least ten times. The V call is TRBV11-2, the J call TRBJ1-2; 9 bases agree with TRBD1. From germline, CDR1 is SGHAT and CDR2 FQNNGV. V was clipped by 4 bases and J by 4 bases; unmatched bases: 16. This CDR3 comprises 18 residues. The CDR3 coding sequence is TGTGCCAGCAGCTCATATAAAGACAGGGGGAGCGGAATCTATGGCTACACCTTC. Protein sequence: CASSSYKDRGSGIYGYTF.

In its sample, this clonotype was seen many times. DNA of the CDR3: TGTGCCAGCAGCTTAGAGAGGGCGACCTTGGGGAAACTGTTTTTT. This sequence encodes CASSLERATLGKLFF. The rearrangement links TRBV11-2 to TRBJ1-4; D is undetermined. V lost 0 bases and J lost 11, with 16 bases in between. The germline gives CDR1 SGHAT, CDR2 FQNNGV. There are 15 residues in the CDR3. The full variable domain, in which reference TRBV11-2 and TRBJ1-4 provide the parts outside the CDR3, is EAGVAQSPRYKIIEKRQSVAFWCNPISGHATLYWYQQILGQGPKLLIQFQNNGVVDDSQLPKDRFSAERLKGVDSTLKIQPAKLEDSAVYLCASSLERATLGKLFFGSGTQLSVL.

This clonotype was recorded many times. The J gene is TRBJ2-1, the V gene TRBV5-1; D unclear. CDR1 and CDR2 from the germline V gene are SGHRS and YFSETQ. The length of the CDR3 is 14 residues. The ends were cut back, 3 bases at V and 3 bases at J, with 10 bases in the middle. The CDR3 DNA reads TGCGCCAGCAGCTCGGCTTCAAGCTACAATGAGCAGTTCTTC. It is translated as CASSSASSYNEQFF.

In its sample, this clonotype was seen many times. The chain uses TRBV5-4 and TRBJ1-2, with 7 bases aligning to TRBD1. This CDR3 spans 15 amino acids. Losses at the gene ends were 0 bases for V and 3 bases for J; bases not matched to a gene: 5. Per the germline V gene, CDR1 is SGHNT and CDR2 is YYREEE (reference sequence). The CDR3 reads CASSLGEGAYYGYTF. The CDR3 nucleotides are TGTGCCAGCAGCTTGGGAGAGGGGGCTTACTATGGCTACACCTTC.

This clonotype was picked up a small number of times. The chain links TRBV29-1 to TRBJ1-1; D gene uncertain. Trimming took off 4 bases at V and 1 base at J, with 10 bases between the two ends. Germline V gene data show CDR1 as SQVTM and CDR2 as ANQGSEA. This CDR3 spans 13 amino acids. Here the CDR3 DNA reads TGCAGCGTTGTACGCCAGCAGAACACTGAAGCTTTCTTT. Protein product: CSVVRQQNTEAFF.

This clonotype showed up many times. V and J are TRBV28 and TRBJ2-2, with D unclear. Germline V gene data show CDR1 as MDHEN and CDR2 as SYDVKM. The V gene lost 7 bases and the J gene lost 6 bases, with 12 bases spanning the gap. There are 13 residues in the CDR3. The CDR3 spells CASMGAFPGELFF. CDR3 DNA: TGTGCCAGCATGGGCGCATTTCCCGGGGAGCTGTTTTTT. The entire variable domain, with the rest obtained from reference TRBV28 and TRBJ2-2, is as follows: DVKVTQSSRYLVKRTGEKVFLECVQDMDHENMFWYRQDPGLGLRLIYFSYDVKMKEKGDIPEGYSVSREKKERFSLILESASTNQTSMYLCASMGAFPGELFFGEGSRLTVL.

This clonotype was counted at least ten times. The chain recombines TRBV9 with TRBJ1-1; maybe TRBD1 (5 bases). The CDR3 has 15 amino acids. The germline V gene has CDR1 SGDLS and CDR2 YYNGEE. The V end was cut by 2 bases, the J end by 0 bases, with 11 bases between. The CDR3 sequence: CASSVSGTMNTEAFF. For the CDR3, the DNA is TGTGCCAGCAGCGTTTCCGGGACGATGAACACTGAAGCTTTCTTT.

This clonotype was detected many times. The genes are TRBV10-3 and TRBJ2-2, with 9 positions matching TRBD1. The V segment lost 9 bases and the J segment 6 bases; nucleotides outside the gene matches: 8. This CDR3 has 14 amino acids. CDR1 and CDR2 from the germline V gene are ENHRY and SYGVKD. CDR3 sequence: CAIQPGTGPGELFF. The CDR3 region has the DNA TGTGCCATACAACCCGGGACAGGGCCCGGGGAGCTGTTTTTT.

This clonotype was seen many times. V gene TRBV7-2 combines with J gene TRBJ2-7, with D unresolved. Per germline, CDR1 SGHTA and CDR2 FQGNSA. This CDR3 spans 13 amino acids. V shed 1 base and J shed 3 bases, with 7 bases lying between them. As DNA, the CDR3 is TGTGCCAGCAGCTTAGGGGTCGACTACGAGCAGTACTTC. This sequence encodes CASSLGVDYEQYF.

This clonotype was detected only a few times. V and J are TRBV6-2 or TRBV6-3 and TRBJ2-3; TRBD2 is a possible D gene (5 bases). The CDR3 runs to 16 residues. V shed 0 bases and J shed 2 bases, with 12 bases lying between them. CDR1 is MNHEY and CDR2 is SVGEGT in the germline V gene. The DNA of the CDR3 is TGTGCCAGCAGTTACTCGGTAGTAGCGTTCACAGATACGCAGTATTTT. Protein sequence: CASSYSVVAFTDTQYF.

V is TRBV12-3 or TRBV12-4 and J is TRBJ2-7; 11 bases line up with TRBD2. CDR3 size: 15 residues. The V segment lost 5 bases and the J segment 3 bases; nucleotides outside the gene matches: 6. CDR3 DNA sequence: TGTGCCAGCAGTCCATTAGCGGGGGGGCACTACGAGCAGTACTTC. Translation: CASSPLAGGHYEQYF.

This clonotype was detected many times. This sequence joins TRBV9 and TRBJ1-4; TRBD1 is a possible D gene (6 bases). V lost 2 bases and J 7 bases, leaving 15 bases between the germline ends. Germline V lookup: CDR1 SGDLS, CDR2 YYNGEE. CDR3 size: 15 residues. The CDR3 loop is CASSVFLGGSEKLFF. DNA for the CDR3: TGTGCCAGCAGCGTTTTCTTGGGGGGCTCTGAAAAACTGTTTTTT. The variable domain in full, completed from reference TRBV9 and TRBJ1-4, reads DSGVTQTPKHLITATGQRVTLRCSPRSGDLSVYWYQQSLDQGLQFLIQYYNGEERAKGNILERFSAQQFPDLHSELNLSSLELGDSALYFCASSVFLGGSEKLFFGSGTQLSVL.

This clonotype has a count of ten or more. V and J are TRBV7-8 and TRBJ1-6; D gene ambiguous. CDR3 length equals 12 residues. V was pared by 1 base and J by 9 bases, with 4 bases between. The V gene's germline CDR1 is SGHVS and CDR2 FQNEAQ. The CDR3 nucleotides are TGTGCCAGCAGCTTAGTCGGTTCACCCCTCCACTTT. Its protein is CASSLVGSPLHF.

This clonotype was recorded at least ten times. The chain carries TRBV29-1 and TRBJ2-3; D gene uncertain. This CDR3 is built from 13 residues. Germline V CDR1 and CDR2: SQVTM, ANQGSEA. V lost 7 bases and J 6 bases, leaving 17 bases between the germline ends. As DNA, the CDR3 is TGCAGCGCCCGGACCGTTTTTGCGGATACGCAGTATTTT. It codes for CSARTVFADTQYF.

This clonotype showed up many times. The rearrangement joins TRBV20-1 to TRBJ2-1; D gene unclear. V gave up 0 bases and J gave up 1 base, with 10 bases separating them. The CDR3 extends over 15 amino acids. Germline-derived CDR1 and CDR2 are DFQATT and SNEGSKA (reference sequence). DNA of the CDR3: TGCAGTGCTAGAGATCTGGGATGGTCCTACAATGAGCAGTTCTTC. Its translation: CSARDLGWSYNEQFF.

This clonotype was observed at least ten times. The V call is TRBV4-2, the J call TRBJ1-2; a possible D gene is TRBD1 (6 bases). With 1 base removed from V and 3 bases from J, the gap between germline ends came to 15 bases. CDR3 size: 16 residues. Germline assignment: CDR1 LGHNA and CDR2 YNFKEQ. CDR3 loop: CASSQAGAGSDYGYTF. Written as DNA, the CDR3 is TGTGCCAGCAGCCAAGCGGGGGCAGGGAGCGACTATGGCTACACCTTC.

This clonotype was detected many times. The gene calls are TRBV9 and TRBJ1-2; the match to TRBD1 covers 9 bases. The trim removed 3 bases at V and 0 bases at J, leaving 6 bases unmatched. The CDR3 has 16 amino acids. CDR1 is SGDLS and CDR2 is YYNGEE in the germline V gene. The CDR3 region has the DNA TGTGCCAGCAGCGCAAGGACAGGGGCCTCTAACTATGGCTACACCTTC. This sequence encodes CASSARTGASNYGYTF.

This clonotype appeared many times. CDR3 sequence (DNA): TGTGCCAGCAGTTTGGGCAGGGGGCCTCTTAACTATGGCTACACCTTC. Translated, it gives CASSLGRGPLNYGYTF. The V call is TRBV28, the J call TRBJ1-2; 8 bases are shared with TRBD1. J lost 1 base, V lost 3 bases, and 7 bases had no gene match. CDR3 length: 16 amino acids. Germline assignment: CDR1 MDHEN and CDR2 SYDVKM.

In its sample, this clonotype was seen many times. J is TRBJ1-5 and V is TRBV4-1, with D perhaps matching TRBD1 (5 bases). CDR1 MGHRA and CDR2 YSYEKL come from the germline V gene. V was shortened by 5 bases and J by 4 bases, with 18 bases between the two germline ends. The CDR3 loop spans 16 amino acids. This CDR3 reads CASSLVAWTSNQPQHF. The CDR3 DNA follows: TGCGCCAGCAGCTTAGTGGCCTGGACAAGTAATCAGCCCCAGCATTTT.

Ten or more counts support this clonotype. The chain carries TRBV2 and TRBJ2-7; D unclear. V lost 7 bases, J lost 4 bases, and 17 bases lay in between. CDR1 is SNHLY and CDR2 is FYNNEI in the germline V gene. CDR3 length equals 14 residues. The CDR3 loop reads CASTTDGSFYEQYF. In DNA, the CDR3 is TGTGCCAGCACGACTGACGGTAGCTTTTACGAGCAGTACTTC. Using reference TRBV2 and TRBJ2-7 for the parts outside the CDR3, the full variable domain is EPEVTQTPSHQVTQMGQEVILRCVPISNHLYFYWYRQILGQKVEFLVSFYNNEISEKSEIFDDQFSVERPDGSNFTLKIRSTKLEDSAMYFCASTTDGSFYEQYFGPGTRLTVT.

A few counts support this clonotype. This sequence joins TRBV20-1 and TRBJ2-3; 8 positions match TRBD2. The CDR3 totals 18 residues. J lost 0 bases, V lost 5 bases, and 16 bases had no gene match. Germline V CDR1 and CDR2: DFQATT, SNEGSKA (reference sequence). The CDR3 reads CSAPFSGASYTSTDTQYF. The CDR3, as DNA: TGCAGTGCTCCCTTTAGCGGGGCGTCCTACACTAGCACAGATACGCAGTATTTT.

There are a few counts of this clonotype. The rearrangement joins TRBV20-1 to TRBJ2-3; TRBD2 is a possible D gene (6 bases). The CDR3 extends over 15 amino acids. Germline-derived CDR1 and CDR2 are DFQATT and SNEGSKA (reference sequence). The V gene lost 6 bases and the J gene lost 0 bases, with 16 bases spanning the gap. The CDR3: CSAQSLSGSTDTQYF. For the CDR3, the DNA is TGCAGTGCCCAGAGTTTGAGCGGGAGCACAGATACGCAGTATTTT.

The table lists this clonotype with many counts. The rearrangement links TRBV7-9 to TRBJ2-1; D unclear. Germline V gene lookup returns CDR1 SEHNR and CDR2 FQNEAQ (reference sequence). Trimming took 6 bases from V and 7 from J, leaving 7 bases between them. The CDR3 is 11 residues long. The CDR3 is CASSSRNEQFF. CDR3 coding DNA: TGTGCCAGCAGTAGTCGGAATGAGCAGTTCTTC. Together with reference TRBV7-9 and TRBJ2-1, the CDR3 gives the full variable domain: DTGVSQNPRHKITKRGQNVTFRCDPISEHNRLYWYRQTLGQGPEFLTYFQNEAQLEKSRLLSDRFSAERPKGSFSTLEIQRTEQGDSAMYLCASSSRNEQFFGPGTRLTVL.

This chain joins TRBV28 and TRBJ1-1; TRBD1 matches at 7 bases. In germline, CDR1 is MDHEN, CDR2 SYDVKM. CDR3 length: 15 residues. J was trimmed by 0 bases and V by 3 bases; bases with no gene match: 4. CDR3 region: CASSFTQGMNTEAFF. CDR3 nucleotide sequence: TGTGCCAGCAGTTTTACACAGGGGATGAACACTGAAGCTTTCTTT.

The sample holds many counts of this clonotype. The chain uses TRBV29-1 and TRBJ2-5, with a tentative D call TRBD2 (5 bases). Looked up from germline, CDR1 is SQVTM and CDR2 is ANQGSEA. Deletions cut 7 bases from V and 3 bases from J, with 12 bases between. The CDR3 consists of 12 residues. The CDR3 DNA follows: TGCAGCGCTATCGGACTCGAAGAGACCCAGTACTTC. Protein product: CSAIGLEETQYF.

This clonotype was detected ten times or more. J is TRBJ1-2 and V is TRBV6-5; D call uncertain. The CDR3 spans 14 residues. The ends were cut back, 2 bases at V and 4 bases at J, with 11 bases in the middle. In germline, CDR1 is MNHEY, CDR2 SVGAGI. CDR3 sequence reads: CASSYGTPPYGYTF. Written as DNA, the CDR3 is TGTGCCAGCAGTTACGGAACACCACCCTATGGCTACACCTTC.

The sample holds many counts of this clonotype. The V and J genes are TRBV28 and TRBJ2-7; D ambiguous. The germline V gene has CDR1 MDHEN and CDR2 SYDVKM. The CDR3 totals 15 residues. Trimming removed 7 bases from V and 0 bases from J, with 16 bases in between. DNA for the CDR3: TGTGCCAGCACCCCCTCGGGCTTCCGCTCCTACGAGCAGTACTTC. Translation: CASTPSGFRSYEQYF.

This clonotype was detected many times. This chain's CDR3 is CASSIGTVYEQYF. CDR3 coding DNA: TGTGCCAGCAGCATAGGGACAGTCTACGAGCAGTACTTC. J is TRBJ2-7 and V is TRBV5-4, with TRBD1 identical over 7 bases. Germline values: CDR1 SGHNT, CDR2 YYREEE (reference sequence). CDR3 length equals 13 residues. V trimming: 4 bases; J trimming: 3 bases; junction bases outside the gene matches: 4.